This TCR beta chain was found in a study of tumor-infiltrating lymphocytes in glioblastoma multiforme. Study findings and constraints: Unequal TCR RNA per T cell might skew measured clone sizes. The TCR and somatic mutation analysis included just one glioblastoma patient.

CDR3 length equals 13 residues. Germline CDR1 ENHRY, CDR2 SYGVKD. Between the trimmed V and J ends, which lost 0 bases and 2 bases, there was a span of 4 bases. Multiple V-beta primers and a C-beta primer amplified TCRB from RNA. A C-beta primer primed TCRB cDNA from approximately 0.5 ug RNA. Unique molecular identifiers were not described for the libraries. MiXCR was run by TCRdb on the multiplex PCR reads, yielding one entry per CDR3 protein. The sample has about 32,000 distinct CDR3 sequences; about 64% are singletons. Many counts were recorded for this clonotype. Antigen unknown. The rearrangement uses TRBV10-3 and TRBJ2-5; no clear D. The receptor comes from a male donor with glioblastoma. Material for sequencing was brain tumor tissue. CDR3 coding DNA: TGTGCCATCAGTGAGTCGCCTCAAGAGACCCAGTACTTC. This translates into CAISESPQETQYF.